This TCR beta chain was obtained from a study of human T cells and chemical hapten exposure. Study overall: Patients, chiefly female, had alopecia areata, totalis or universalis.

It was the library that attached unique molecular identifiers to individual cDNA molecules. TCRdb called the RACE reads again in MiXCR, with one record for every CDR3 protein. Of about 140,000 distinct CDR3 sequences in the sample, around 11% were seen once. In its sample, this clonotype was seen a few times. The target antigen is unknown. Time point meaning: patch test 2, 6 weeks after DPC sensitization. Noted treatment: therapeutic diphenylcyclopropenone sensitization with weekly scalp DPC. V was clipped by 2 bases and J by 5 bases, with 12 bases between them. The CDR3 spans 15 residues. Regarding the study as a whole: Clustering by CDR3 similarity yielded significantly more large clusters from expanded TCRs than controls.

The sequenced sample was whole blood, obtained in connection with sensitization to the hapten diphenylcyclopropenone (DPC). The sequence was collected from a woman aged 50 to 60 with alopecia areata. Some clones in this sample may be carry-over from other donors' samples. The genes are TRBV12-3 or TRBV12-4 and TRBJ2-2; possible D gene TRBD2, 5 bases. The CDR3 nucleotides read TGTGCCAGCAGTTTAAGCCTAGAGGGAACCGGGGAGCTGTTTTTT. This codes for CASSLSLEGTGELFF.